The 9 T cell receptor beta chains below were found in one sample sequenced in a study of shared clonotypes between healthy human individuals. The table came from immunoSEQ multiplex PCR; TCRdb's copy has only in-frame clones and leaves some out. The table lists approximately 2,000,000 clones, around 95% of them singletons, with more than 1.5% in the top ten. Naive CD8 populations comprised CD45RO-negative cells positively selected for CCR7, excluding terminally differentiated effector memory CD45RA+ cells. The sequencing input was naive CD8+ T cells from PBMCs. The receptors here all came from a man younger than 30 in good health. Some clones in this sample may be carry-over from other donors' samples.

This chain links TRBV10-3 with TRBJ2-3; 7 bases agree with TRBD2. The CDR3 contains 16 residues. From germline, CDR1 is ENHRY and CDR2 SYGVKD. The J segment lost 2 bases and the V segment lost 0 bases, leaving 5 bases of the junction unmatched. The CDR3 reads CAISESQRGFTDTQYF. The CDR3 DNA reads as TGTGCCATCAGTGAGTCGCAGCGGGGTTTCACAGATACGCAGTATTTT.

The chain employs TRBV15 and TRBJ1-4, with D unclear. Trimming pared 2 bases from V and 0 bases from J, leaving 16 bases between. The CDR3 totals 18 residues. The germline gives CDR1 LNHNV, CDR2 YYDKDF (reference sequence). The DNA of the CDR3 is TGTGCCACCAGCAGACTACGGCAGACCGACACAACTAATGAAAAACTGTTTTTT. Its protein is CATSRLRQTDTTNEKLFF.

V and J are TRBV28 and TRBJ2-3; 8 positions match TRBD2. Germline loops: CDR1 MDHEN, CDR2 SYDVKM. CDR3 length: 10 amino acids. The V segment lost 8 bases and the J segment 8 bases; nucleotides outside the gene matches: 0. The CDR3 nucleotides are TGTGCCAGCCGGGGGGGTACGCAGTATTTT. Residues: CASRGGTQYF.

The genes are TRBV4-2 and TRBJ2-2; D is undetermined. The CDR3 has 15 residues. Looked up from germline, CDR1 is LGHNA and CDR2 is YNFKEQ. Between the trimmed V and J ends, which lost 4 bases and 9 bases, there was a span of 18 bases. In DNA form, the CDR3 reads TGTGCCAGCAGCCTAACAACCCCATCCATGAGGGAGCTGTTTTTT. Translated, it gives CASSLTTPSMRELFF.

In its sample, this clone was seen once. This chain connects TRBV6-1 to TRBJ1-1, with D unresolved. The germline gives CDR1 MNHNS, CDR2 SASEGT. The V end lost 2 bases, the J end lost 4 bases, and 11 bases lay between the germline ends. The CDR3 consists of 14 residues. This chain's CDR3 is CASSELGTPTEAFF. CDR3 DNA: TGTGCCAGCAGTGAATTAGGAACACCCACTGAAGCTTTCTTT.

With respect to this clone: This specimen includes other DNA sequences encoding the same CDR3. V gene TRBV6-1 combines with J gene TRBJ2-7; TRBD1 might be the D (7 bases). Trimming cost V 2 bases and J 2 bases, with 13 bases left between them. The CDR3 sequence is 15 residues long. Germline CDR1 and CDR2: MNHNS and SASEGT. CDR3 amino acids: CASSEFGGGPYEQYF. The DNA of the CDR3 is TGTGCCAGCAGTGAATTTGGAGGGGGCCCCTACGAGCAGTACTTC.

Here the CDR3 DNA reads TGTGCCACCAGCAACCCGGGCCTAAGCGCCTCCTACGAGCAGTACTTC. Translated: CATSNPGLSASYEQYF. This sequence joins TRBV15 and TRBJ2-7, with no clear D. Trimming left V 4 bases short and J 0 bases short, with 16 bases between. The CDR3 runs 16 residues. Germline V gene data show CDR1 as LNHNV and CDR2 as YYDKDF (reference sequence).

The rearrangement links TRBV5-6 to TRBJ2-4; 9 nucleotides line up with TRBD1. Per the germline V gene, CDR1 is SGHDT and CDR2 is YYEEEE. This CDR3 comprises 13 residues. With 0 bases clipped from V and 8 bases from J, the junction kept 0 bases outside the gene matches. DNA of the CDR3: TGTGCCAGCAGCTTGGGGGACAGGGACATTCAGTACTTC. Its protein is CASSLGDRDIQYF. Looking up the rest from reference TRBV5-6 and TRBJ2-4 gives the full variable domain: DAGVTQSPTHLIKTRGQQVTLRCSPKSGHDTVSWYQQALGQGPQFIFQYYEEEERQRGNFPDRFSGHQFPNYSSELNVNALLLGDSALYLCASSLGDRDIQYFGAGTRLSVL.

DNA for the CDR3: TGTGCCAGCAGTGTTCATAGACAGACGGAAATCAATCAGCCCCAGCATTTT. This encodes CASSVHRQTEINQPQHF. V and J are TRBV2 and TRBJ1-5, with a possible D match to TRBD1 (5 bases). Germline V gene data show CDR1 as SNHLY and CDR2 as FYNNEI. Between the trimmed V and J ends, which lost 4 bases and 3 bases, there was a span of 19 bases. The CDR3 spans 17 residues.